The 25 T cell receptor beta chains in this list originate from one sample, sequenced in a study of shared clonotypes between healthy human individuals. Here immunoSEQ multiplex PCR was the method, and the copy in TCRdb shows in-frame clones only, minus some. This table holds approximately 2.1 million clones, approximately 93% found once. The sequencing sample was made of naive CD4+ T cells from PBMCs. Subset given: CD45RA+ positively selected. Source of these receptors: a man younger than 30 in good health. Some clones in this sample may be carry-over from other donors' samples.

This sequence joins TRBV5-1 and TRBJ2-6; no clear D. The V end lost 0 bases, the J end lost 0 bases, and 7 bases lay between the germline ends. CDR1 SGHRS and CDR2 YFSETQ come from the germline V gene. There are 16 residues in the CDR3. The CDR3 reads CASSLGRSSGANVLTF. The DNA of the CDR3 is TGCGCCAGCAGCTTGGGGCGGAGCTCTGGGGCCAACGTCCTGACTTTC.

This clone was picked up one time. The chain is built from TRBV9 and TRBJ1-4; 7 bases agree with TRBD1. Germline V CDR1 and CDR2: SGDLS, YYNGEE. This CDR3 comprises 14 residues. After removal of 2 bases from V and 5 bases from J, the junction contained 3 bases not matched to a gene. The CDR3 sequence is CASSVQGVNEKLFF. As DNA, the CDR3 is TGTGCCAGCAGCGTTCAGGGGGTGAATGAAAAACTGTTTTTT.

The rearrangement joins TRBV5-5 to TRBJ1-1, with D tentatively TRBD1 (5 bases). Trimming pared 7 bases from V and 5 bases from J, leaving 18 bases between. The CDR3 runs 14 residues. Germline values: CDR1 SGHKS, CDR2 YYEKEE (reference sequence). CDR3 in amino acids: CASGRGGGETEAFF. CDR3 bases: TGTGCCAGCGGCCGGGGAGGAGGGGAGACTGAAGCTTTCTTT.

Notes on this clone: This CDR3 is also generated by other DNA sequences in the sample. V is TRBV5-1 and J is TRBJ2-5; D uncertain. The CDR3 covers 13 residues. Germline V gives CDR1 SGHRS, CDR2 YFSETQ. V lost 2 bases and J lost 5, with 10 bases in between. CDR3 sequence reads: CASSFGSGETQYF. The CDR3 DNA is TGCGCCAGCAGCTTTGGGTCCGGGGAGACCCAGTACTTC.

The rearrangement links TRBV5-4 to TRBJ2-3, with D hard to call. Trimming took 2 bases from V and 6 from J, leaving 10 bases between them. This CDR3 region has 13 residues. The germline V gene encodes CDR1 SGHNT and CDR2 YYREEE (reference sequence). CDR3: CASSFAASDTQYF. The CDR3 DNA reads TGTGCCAGCAGCTTCGCAGCGTCCGATACGCAGTATTTT.

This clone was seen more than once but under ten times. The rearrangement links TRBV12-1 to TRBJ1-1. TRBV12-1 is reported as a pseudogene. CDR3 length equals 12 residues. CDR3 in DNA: TGTGCCAGCAGCCTAGGGGGGGTTGAAGCTTTCTTT. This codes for CASSLGGVEAFF.

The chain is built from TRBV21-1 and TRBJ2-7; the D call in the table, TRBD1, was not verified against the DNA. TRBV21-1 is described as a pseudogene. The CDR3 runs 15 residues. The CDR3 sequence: CASSKGQGSSYEQYF. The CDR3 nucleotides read TGTGCCAGCAGCAAGGGACAGGGTAGCTCCTACGAGCAGTACTTC.

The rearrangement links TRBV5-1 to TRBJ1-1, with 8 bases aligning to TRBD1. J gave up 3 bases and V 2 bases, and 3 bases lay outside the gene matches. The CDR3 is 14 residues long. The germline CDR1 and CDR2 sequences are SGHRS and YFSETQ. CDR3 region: CASSFQGAYTEAFF. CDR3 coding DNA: TGCGCCAGCAGCTTCCAGGGGGCGTACACTGAAGCTTTCTTT.

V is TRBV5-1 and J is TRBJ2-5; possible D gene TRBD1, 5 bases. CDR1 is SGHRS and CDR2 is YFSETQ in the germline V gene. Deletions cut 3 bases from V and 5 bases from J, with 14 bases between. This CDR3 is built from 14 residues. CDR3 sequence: CASSSVSGPETQYF. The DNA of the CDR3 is TGCGCCAGCAGCTCGGTCTCAGGGCCGGAGACCCAGTACTTC.

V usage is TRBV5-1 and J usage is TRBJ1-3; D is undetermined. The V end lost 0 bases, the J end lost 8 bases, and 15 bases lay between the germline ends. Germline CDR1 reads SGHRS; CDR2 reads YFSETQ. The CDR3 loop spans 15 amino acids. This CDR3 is CASSLGTSRSDTIYF. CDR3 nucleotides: TGCGCCAGCAGCTTGGGTACAAGCCGATCGGACACCATATATTTT.

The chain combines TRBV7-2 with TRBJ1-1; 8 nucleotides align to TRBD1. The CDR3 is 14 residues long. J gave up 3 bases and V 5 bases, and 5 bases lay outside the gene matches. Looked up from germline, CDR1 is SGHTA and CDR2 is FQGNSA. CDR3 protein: CASSSTGGYTEAFF. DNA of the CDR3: TGTGCCAGCAGCAGTACAGGGGGTTACACTGAAGCTTTCTTT.

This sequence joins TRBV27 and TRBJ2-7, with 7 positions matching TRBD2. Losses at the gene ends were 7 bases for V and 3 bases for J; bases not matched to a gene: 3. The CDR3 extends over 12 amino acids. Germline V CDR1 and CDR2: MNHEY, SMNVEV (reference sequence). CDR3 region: CASTPGGYEQYF. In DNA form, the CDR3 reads TGTGCCAGCACCCCGGGGGGCTACGAGCAGTACTTC.

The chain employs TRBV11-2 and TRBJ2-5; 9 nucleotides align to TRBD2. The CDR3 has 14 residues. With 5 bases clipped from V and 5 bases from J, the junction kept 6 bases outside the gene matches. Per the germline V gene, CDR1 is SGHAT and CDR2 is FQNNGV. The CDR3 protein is CASSPGAGGETQYF. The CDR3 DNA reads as TGTGCCAGCAGCCCAGGGGCGGGGGGGGAGACCCAGTACTTC.

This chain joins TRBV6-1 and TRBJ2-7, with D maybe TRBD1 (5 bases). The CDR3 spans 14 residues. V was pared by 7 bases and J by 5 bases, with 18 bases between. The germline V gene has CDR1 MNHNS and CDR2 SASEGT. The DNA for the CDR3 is TGTGCCAGCACCCTAGGTAGGGGAAGCGACGAGCAGTACTTC. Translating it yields CASTLGRGSDEQYF.

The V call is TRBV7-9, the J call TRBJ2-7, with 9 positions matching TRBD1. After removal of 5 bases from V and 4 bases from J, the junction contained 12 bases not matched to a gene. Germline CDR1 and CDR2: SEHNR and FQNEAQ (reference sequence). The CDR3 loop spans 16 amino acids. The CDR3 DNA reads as TGTGCCAGCAGCCAAAGAACAGGGGGCGCTGAGTACGAGCAGTACTTC. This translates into CASSQRTGGAEYEQYF.

This chain's CDR3 is CASSLDRGRTGELFF. The CDR3 region has the DNA TGTGCCAGCAGCTTGGACAGGGGGCGCACCGGGGAGCTGTTTTTT. The genes are TRBV11-2 and TRBJ2-2, with 11 positions matching TRBD1. The CDR3 loop spans 15 amino acids. The germline V gene has CDR1 SGHAT and CDR2 FQNNGV. Trimming at V came to 3 bases and at J to 4 bases, leaving 1 base not matched to a gene.

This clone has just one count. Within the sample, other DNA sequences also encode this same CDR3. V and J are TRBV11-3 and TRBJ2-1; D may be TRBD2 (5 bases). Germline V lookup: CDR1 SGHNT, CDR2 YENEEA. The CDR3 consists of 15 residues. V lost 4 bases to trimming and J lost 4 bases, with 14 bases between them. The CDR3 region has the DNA TGTGCCAGCAGCTCCTCTGGGCGGGTTTACAATGAGCAGTTCTTC. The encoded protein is CASSSSGRVYNEQFF.

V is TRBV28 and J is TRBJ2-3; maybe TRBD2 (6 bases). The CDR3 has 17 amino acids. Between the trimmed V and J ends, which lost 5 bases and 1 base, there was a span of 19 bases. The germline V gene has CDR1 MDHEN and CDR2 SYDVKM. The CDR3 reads CASSVPPAGRGTDTQYF. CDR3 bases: TGTGCCAGCAGTGTGCCTCCGGCGGGAAGGGGCACAGATACGCAGTATTTT.

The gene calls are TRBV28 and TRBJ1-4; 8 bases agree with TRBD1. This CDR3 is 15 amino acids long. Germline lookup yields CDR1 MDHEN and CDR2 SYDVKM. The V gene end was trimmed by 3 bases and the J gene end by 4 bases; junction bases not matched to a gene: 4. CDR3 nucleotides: TGTGCCAGCAGTTTCGGGACAGGCCTTAATGAAAAACTGTTTTTT. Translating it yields CASSFGTGLNEKLFF.

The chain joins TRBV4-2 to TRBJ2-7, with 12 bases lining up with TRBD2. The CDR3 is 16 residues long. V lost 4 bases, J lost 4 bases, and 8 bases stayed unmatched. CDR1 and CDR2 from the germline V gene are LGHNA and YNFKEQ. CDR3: CASSPSSGRAGYEQYF. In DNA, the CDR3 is TGTGCCAGCAGCCCCTCTAGCGGGAGGGCCGGGTACGAGCAGTACTTC.

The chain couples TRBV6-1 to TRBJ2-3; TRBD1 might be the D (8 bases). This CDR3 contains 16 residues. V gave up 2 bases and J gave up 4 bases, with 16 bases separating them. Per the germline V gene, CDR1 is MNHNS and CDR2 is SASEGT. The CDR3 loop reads CASSEMLQGGPDTQYF. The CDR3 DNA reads TGTGCCAGCAGTGAAATGTTACAGGGGGGGCCAGATACGCAGTATTTT.

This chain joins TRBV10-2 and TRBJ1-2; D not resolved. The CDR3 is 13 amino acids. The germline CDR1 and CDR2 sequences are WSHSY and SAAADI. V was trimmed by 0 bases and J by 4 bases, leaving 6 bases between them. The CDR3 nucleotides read TGCGCCAGCAGTGAGTCGGGGTCCTATGGCTACACCTTC. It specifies CASSESGSYGYTF.

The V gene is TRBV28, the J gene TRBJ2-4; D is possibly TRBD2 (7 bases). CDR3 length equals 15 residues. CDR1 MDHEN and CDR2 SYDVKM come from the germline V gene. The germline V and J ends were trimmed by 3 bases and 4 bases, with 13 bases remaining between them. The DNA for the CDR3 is TGTGCCAGCAGTTTCGGGGGGCAGAAAAAAAACATTCAGTACTTC. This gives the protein CASSFGGQKKNIQYF.

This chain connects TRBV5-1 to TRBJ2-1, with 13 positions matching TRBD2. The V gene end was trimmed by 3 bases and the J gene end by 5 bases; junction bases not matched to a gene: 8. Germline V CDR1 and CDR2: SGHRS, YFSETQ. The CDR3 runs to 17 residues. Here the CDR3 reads CASSYPTGLAGDNEQFF. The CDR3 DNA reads TGCGCCAGCAGCTACCCGACAGGACTAGCGGGGGACAATGAGCAGTTCTTC.

CDR3 DNA sequence: TGTGCCAGCAGCCCATCTAGCGGGAGGGGTGAGCAGTTCTTC. Its protein product is CASSPSSGRGEQFF. V gene TRBV11-3 combines with J gene TRBJ2-1, with 12 positions matching TRBD2. The CDR3 has 14 residues. The V and J ends lost 5 bases and 9 bases, in that order; junction bases with no gene match: 5. The germline CDR1 and CDR2 sequences are SGHNT and YENEEA.